This is a list of T cell receptor beta chains from one sample in a study of cytomegalovirus exposure and HLA in healthy donors. Clones were read by immunoSEQ multiplex PCR, and TCRdb kept only the in-frame ones, dropping some. The data contain 120,000 or so clones, around two thirds of them singletons. Sequencing was done on a sample of PBMCs. The receptors here all came from a woman between 35 and 50 years old in good health and CMV-seropositive. The CDR3 runs from the conserved cysteine through the conserved F or W. D genes are given only for firm matches. For some rows the clone size is stated as once, few or many, or as a class when expanded; others skip it.

V gene	J gene	CDR3 length	D gene	clone size	CDR3 protein	CDR3 DNA
TRBV28	TRBJ2-1	18	TRBD2	-	CASSLRGLAGGNYNEQFF	TGTGCCAGCAGTTTAAGGGGGTTGGCGGGAGGTAACTACAATGAGCAGTTCTTC
TRBV10-2	TRBJ2-7	13	-	-	CASTYGSGYEQYF	TGCGCCAGCACCTACGGGAGTGGCTACGAGCAGTACTTC
TRBV27	TRBJ2-7	12	-	once	CASSPRQYEQYF	TGTGCCAGCAGTCCACGACAGTACGAGCAGTACTTC
TRBV27	TRBJ2-5	14	-	-	CASSYQGFQETQYF	TGTGCCAGCAGCTATCAGGGGTTCCAAGAGACCCAGTACTTC
TRBV19	TRBJ2-7	15	TRBD1	-	CASSIGTGISYEQYF	TGTGCCAGTAGTATCGGGACAGGGATCTCCTACGAGCAGTACTTC
TRBV19	TRBJ1-1	14	-	-	CASSIDRGNTEAFF	TGTGCCAGTAGTATAGATCGGGGTAACACTGAAGCTTTCTTT
TRBV5-1	TRBJ2-1	16	TRBD2	-	CASSSYSGGAGNEQFF	TGCGCCAGCAGCTCGTATAGCGGGGGGGCGGGCAATGAGCAGTTCTTC
TRBV6-5	TRBJ1-1	13	TRBD1	-	CASSRPTGSSAFF	TGTGCCAGCAGCCGACCGACAGGGTCGTCAGCTTTCTTT
TRBV14	TRBJ1-1	17	-	many	CASSQVIKGPRGTEAFF	TGTGCCAGCAGCCAAGTGATAAAGGGCCCCCGGGGCACTGAAGCTTTCTTT
TRBV5-1	TRBJ2-2	13	-	-	CASSLSVSGELFF	TGCGCCAGCAGCTTATCGGTTTCCGGGGAGCTGTTTTTT
TRBV29-1	TRBJ1-2	13	-	-	CSVPWPGNYGYTF	TGCAGCGTTCCCTGGCCAGGAAACTATGGCTACACCTTC
TRBV7-2	TRBJ1-1	16	-	-	CASSLGGGRMNTEAFF	TGTGCCAGCAGCTTAGGGGGGGGGAGGATGAACACTGAAGCTTTCTTT
TRBV14	TRBJ2-3	15	TRBD2	-	CASSRLARNTDTQYF	TGTGCCAGCAGCCGACTAGCGAGAAACACAGATACGCAGTATTTT
TRBV19	TRBJ2-3	15	TRBD2	few	CASSRGLAGTDTQYF	TGTGCCAGTAGTAGGGGACTAGCGGGCACAGATACGCAGTATTTT
TRBV27	TRBJ1-3	16	TRBD1	-	CASSLSGDSSGNTIYF	TGTGCCAGCAGTTTATCGGGGGACAGCTCTGGAAACACCATATATTTT
TRBV6-1	TRBJ2-3	15	-	few	CASSEGSTLTDTQYF	TGTGCCAGCAGTGAAGGTAGCACGCTGACAGATACGCAGTATTTT
TRBV28	TRBJ1-1	14	-	-	CASTIRTADTEAFF	TGTGCCAGCACTATCAGGACTGCGGACACTGAAGCTTTCTTT
TRBV7-2	TRBJ2-7	14	TRBD1	few	CASSPRQGSYEQYF	TGTGCCAGCAGCCCGAGACAGGGTTCCTACGAGCAGTACTTC
TRBV1	TRBJ2-3	17	-	-	CTSSQDWRGRFTDTQYF	TGCACCAGCAGCCAAGATTGGAGGGGACGGTTCACAGATACGCAGTATTTT
TRBV6-1	TRBJ2-7	15	TRBD1	-	CASSKGQGAPYEQYF	TGTGCCAGCAGTAAAGGACAGGGAGCCCCCTACGAGCAGTACTTC
TRBV19	TRBJ1-4	12	TRBD1	few	CASRAFDRGLFF	TGTGCCAGTAGGGCCTTCGACAGGGGACTGTTTTTT
TRBV5-4	TRBJ2-3	18	TRBD2	-	CASSSPQPGLARADTQYF	TGTGCCAGCAGCTCGCCGCAGCCGGGACTAGCCCGCGCAGATACGCAGTATTTT
TRBV7-8	TRBJ2-7	16	TRBD2	-	CASSLGGSRVTYEQYF	TGTGCCAGCAGCTTGGGGGGGAGCAGGGTAACCTACGAGCAGTACTTC
TRBV11-3	TRBJ2-2	15	-	few	CASSLNQGGTGELFF	TGTGCCAGCAGCTTAAACCAGGGAGGCACCGGGGAGCTGTTTTTT
TRBV27	TRBJ2-1	15	-	-	CASSLTGTWNNEQFF	TGTGCCAGCAGTCTAACCGGGACATGGAACAATGAGCAGTTCTTC
TRBV5-8	TRBJ1-5	14	-	few	CASSLIEGIQPQHF	TGTGCCAGCAGCTTGATAGAGGGAATTCAGCCCCAGCATTTT
TRBV5-1	TRBJ1-5	13	-	-	CASSPDNNQPQHF	TGCGCCAGCAGCCCTGACAACAATCAGCCCCAGCATTTT
TRBV7-2	TRBJ1-6	14	-	-	CASSLRGFGSPLHF	TGTGCCAGCAGCCTTCGGGGTTTCGGTTCACCCCTCCACTTT
TRBV6-5	TRBJ2-7	15	TRBD2	-	CASISGGGISYEQYF	TGTGCCAGCATTTCCGGGGGGGGAATCTCCTACGAGCAGTACTTC
TRBV6-5	TRBJ2-4	14	-	-	CASTVPRRQNIQYF	TGTGCCAGCACCGTCCCGAGGAGGCAGAACATTCAGTACTTC
TRBV28	TRBJ2-2	14	TRBD2	-	CASIRLAPTGELFF	TGTGCCAGCATCAGACTAGCGCCCACCGGGGAGCTGTTTTTT
TRBV2	TRBJ2-3	16	-	-	CASSTPGGSVSDTQYF	TGTGCCAGCAGCACCCCCGGAGGGAGTGTGTCAGATACGCAGTATTTT
TRBV6-1	TRBJ2-2	13	-	-	CASSEDRTRVLFF	TGTGCCAGCAGTGAAGATAGGACAAGGGTGCTGTTTTTT
TRBV7-7	TRBJ2-5	13	TRBD1	-	CASSLDRAQTQYF	TGTGCTAGCAGCTTAGACAGGGCCCAGACCCAGTACTTC
TRBV5-6	TRBJ1-2	14	-	-	CASTFPGGRYGYTF	TGTGCCTCTACTTTTCCGGGGGGCAGGTATGGCTACACCTTC
TRBV28	TRBJ1-1	15	-	-	CATTSVHGRSTEAFF	TGTGCCACCACTTCCGTACACGGGAGAAGCACTGAAGCTTTCTTT
TRBV6-1	TRBJ1-2	13	-	-	CASSRPRTGGYTF	TGTGCCAGCAGCCGGCCCCGGACGGGGGGCTACACCTTC
TRBV10-3	TRBJ2-1	17	TRBD2	-	CAISVSGGGLAGNEQFF	TGTGCCATCAGTGTCTCGGGGGGAGGACTAGCGGGGAATGAGCAGTTCTTC
TRBV5-1	TRBJ2-7	14	-	-	CASSLQGPRYEQYF	TGCGCCAGCAGCTTGCAGGGGCCCCGCTACGAGCAGTACTTC
TRBV5-4	TRBJ2-7	15	TRBD2	-	CASSLGGREGYEQYF	TGTGCCAGCAGCTTGGGGGGCAGGGAGGGCTACGAGCAGTACTTC
TRBV6-5	TRBJ1-1	14	-	-	CASSYILGAYEAFF	TGTGCCAGCAGTTACATCCTAGGGGCCTATGAAGCTTTCTTT
TRBV7-9	TRBJ2-5	16	TRBD2	few	CASSPGTSGQEETQYF	TGTGCCAGCAGCCCAGGGACTAGCGGCCAAGAAGAGACCCAGTACTTC
TRBV18	TRBJ2-2	16	-	-	CASSPSLTTDTGELFF	TGTGCCAGCTCACCATCCCTAACTACCGACACCGGGGAGCTGTTTTTT
TRBV28	TRBJ2-5	13	-	-	CASRLPRRETQYF	TGTGCCAGCAGGCTTCCGAGAAGAGAGACCCAGTACTTC
TRBV10-3	TRBJ2-2	14	-	-	CAISQNRNTGELFF	TGTGCCATCAGCCAGAACAGGAACACCGGGGAGCTGTTTTTT
TRBV6-1	TRBJ2-2	13	-	once	CASKGEGTGELFF	TGTGCCAGCAAGGGGGAGGGCACCGGGGAGCTGTTTTTT
TRBV6-1	TRBJ2-1	11	-	few	CASNTGNEQFF	TGTGCCAGTAATACAGGCAATGAGCAGTTCTTC
TRBV7-2	TRBJ1-1	15	-	few	CASTLSPDRPIEAFF	TGTGCCAGCACCCTCAGCCCCGACAGGCCCATTGAAGCTTTCTTT